The 19 T cell receptor beta chains reported below all come from one sample, sequenced in a study of blood T cells in healthy people across ages. Primed by a sample-barcoded 5' primer and a J-beta primer mix, a second PCR proceeded for 7 to 11 cycles. TCRdb processed the 5' RACE reads anew with MiXCR; each CDR3 protein has one entry. Of 800,000 or so distinct CDR3 sequences in the sample, about 46% were seen once. Sequencing input: blood. Receptors originate from a man older than 75 in good health.

In DNA form, the CDR3 reads TGCAGTGCTAAGGGCGCTTTGCGGGAGACCCAGTACTTC. This gives the protein CSAKGALRETQYF. The chain recombines TRBV20-1 with TRBJ2-5; D gene uncertain. The germline V gene has CDR1 DFQATT and CDR2 SNEGSKA (reference sequence). The CDR3 has 13 residues. V lost 4 bases to trimming and J lost 5 bases, with 14 bases between them.

This clonotype has a handful of counts. The chain carries TRBV6-5 and TRBJ2-1, with D possibly matching TRBD1 (6 bases). Germline V gene lookup returns CDR1 MNHEY and CDR2 SVGAGI. The CDR3 has 15 residues. The V end lost 0 bases, the J end lost 5 bases, and 11 bases lay between the germline ends. The CDR3 spells CASSYSFGQNNEQFF. The CDR3 coding sequence is TGTGCCAGCAGTTACTCGTTCGGACAGAACAATGAGCAGTTCTTC.

This clonotype was detected a few times. This chain connects TRBV5-1 to TRBJ2-1; weak D call: TRBD1 (6 bases). CDR3 length: 17 amino acids. V was cut by 0 bases and J by 7 bases, with 20 bases left in between. CDR1 and CDR2 (germline): SGHRS, YFSETQ. CDR3 residues: CASSLAEGDALGNEQFF. The CDR3 DNA reads TGCGCCAGCAGCTTGGCTGAGGGGGACGCCTTAGGGAATGAGCAGTTCTTC.

This clonotype showed up just a few times. This chain joins TRBV2 and TRBJ2-5; no clear D gene. The CDR3 extends over 14 amino acids. The V gene lost 0 bases and the J gene lost 1 base, with 6 bases spanning the gap. Germline-derived CDR1 and CDR2 are SNHLY and FYNNEI. CDR3 nucleotides: TGTGCCAGCAGTGAAGCAGCCTCCCAAGAGACCCAGTACTTC. Protein product: CASSEAASQETQYF. The complete variable domain, with remaining parts taken from reference TRBV2 and TRBJ2-5, reads EPEVTQTPSHQVTQMGQEVILRCVPISNHLYFYWYRQILGQKVEFLVSFYNNEISEKSEIFDDQFSVERPDGSNFTLKIRSTKLEDSAMYFCASSEAASQETQYFGPGTRLLVL.

With respect to this clonotype: One end of the junction fails to match germline, which may point to a read error. The J gene is TRBJ2-3, the V gene TRBV12-3 or TRBV12-4; D might be TRBD2 (5 bases). CDR3 length: 15 amino acids. CDR3 DNA sequence: TGTGCCAGCAGTTTTGGAACAGTGGGAGCAGATGCGCAGTATTTT. This encodes CASSFGTVGADAQYF.

The genes are TRBV6-5 and TRBJ2-3; weak D call: TRBD2 (6 bases). This CDR3 has 15 amino acids. Per the germline V gene, CDR1 is MNHEY and CDR2 is SVGAGI. V lost 3 bases, J lost 3 bases, and 13 bases lay in between. CDR3 sequence: CASSYGGPMTDTQYF. CDR3 in DNA: TGTGCCAGCAGTTATGGAGGGCCGATGACAGATACGCAGTATTTT.

A few counts support this clonotype. The chain joins TRBV12-3 or TRBV12-4 to TRBJ2-1, with 12 bases aligning to TRBD1. The CDR3 totals 16 residues. V lost 7 bases and J lost 4; bases outside the gene matches: 8. This CDR3 reads CASTAGTGGRYNEQFF. In DNA form, the CDR3 reads TGTGCCAGCACCGCCGGGACAGGGGGCCGGTACAATGAGCAGTTCTTC.

This clonotype was seen ten or more times. The V call is TRBV6-5, the J call TRBJ2-3; tentatively, D is TRBD2 (6 bases). Per the germline V gene, CDR1 is MNHEY and CDR2 is SVGAGI. V gave up 4 bases and J gave up 5 bases, with 13 bases separating them. The CDR3 contains 14 residues. In DNA, the CDR3 is TGTGCCAGCAGTTTGGGACTCGAAAGAGATACGCAGTATTTT. It specifies CASSLGLERDTQYF.

This clonotype was seen at least ten times. The chain uses TRBV5-1 and TRBJ2-7; D gene unclear. CDR3 length: 12 amino acids. V dropped 0 bases and J dropped 3 bases, with 4 bases sitting between them. Germline V gene lookup returns CDR1 SGHRS and CDR2 YFSETQ. This chain's CDR3 is CASSLGYYEQYF. Written as DNA, the CDR3 is TGCGCCAGCAGCTTGGGGTACTACGAGCAGTACTTC.

This clonotype was seen only a few times. This chain joins TRBV21-1 and TRBJ2-3; whether TRBD2, the table's D call, matches the DNA was not checked. TRBV21-1 is marked as a pseudogene. This CDR3 has 17 residues. The CDR3 is CASSKVVGNLSTDTQYF. The DNA of the CDR3 is TGTGCCAGCAGCAAAGTAGTGGGAAACCTTAGCACAGATACGCAGTATTTT.

Points on this clonotype: No conserved phenylalanine or tryptophan ends this CDR3, so it is likely a read error. V usage is TRBV20-1 and J usage is TRBJ2-5; a weak D match, TRBD2 (6 bases). CDR1 DFQATT and CDR2 SNEGSKA come from the germline V gene (reference sequence). V was clipped by 1 base and J by 5 bases, with 11 bases between them. The CDR3 loop spans 13 amino acids. As DNA, the CDR3 is TGCAGTGCTAGAGTTACTAGCTTGGAGACCCAGTACCTC. Its translation is CSARVTSLETQYL.

The V call is TRBV20-1, the J call TRBJ2-5, with a possible D match to TRBD1 (6 bases). From germline, CDR1 is DFQATT and CDR2 SNEGSKA (reference sequence). Deletions cut 5 bases from V and 0 bases from J, with 10 bases between. There are 13 residues in the CDR3. Here the CDR3 DNA reads TGCAGTGCTGATCGGGACAACCAAGAGACCCAGTACTTC. It codes for CSADRDNQETQYF.

This clonotype was seen many times. The V and J genes are TRBV4-3 and TRBJ1-6, with D possibly matching TRBD1 (6 bases). The germline CDR1 and CDR2 sequences are LGHNA and YSLEER. The ends were cut back, 1 base at V and 8 bases at J, with 12 bases in the middle. This CDR3 has 15 residues. CDR3 region: CASSQVLQGDSPLHF. The CDR3 DNA is TGCGCCAGCAGCCAAGTATTACAGGGTGATTCACCCCTCCACTTT.

The gene calls are TRBV9 and TRBJ1-2; no definite D call. CDR1 is SGDLS, CDR2 YYNGEE, per germline. The V gene lost 2 bases and the J gene lost 4 bases, with 9 bases spanning the gap. The CDR3 runs 13 residues. This CDR3 is CASSVRDLYGYTF. The CDR3 DNA is TGTGCCAGCAGCGTTAGGGATCTCTATGGCTACACCTTC.

J is TRBJ2-6 and V is TRBV2; 7 bases line up with TRBD2. V gave up 3 bases and J gave up 1 base; unmatched junction bases: 6. CDR1 SNHLY and CDR2 FYNNEI come from the germline V gene. CDR3 length: 17 amino acids. This CDR3 is CASSDFGGKSGANVLTF. DNA for the CDR3: TGTGCCAGCAGTGATTTCGGGGGGAAGTCTGGGGCCAACGTCCTGACTTTC. Supplemented by reference TRBV2 and TRBJ2-6, the full variable domain reads EPEVTQTPSHQVTQMGQEVILRCVPISNHLYFYWYRQILGQKVEFLVSFYNNEISEKSEIFDDQFSVERPDGSNFTLKIRSTKLEDSAMYFCASSDFGGKSGANVLTFGAGSRLTVL.

V gene TRBV7-6 combines with J gene TRBJ2-1, with D tentatively TRBD2 (6 bases). V dropped 4 bases and J dropped 3 bases, with 16 bases sitting between them. The germline gives CDR1 SGHVS, CDR2 FNYEAQ. The length of the CDR3 is 16 residues. The CDR3 spells CASSSSGVQNYNEQFF. In DNA form, the CDR3 reads TGTGCCAGCAGCTCGTCGGGGGTCCAGAACTACAATGAGCAGTTCTTC. Looking up the rest from reference TRBV7-6 and TRBJ2-1 gives the full variable domain: GAGVSQSPRYKVTKRGQDVALRCDPISGHVSLYWYRQALGQGPEFLTYFNYEAQQDKSGLPNDRFSAERPEGSISTLTIQRTEQRDSAMYRCASSSSGVQNYNEQFFGPGTRLTVL.

V gene TRBV7-8 combines with J gene TRBJ1-2; D possibly corresponds to TRBD1 (5 bases). The V and J ends lost 8 bases and 5 bases respectively, with 18 bases between them. Germline CDR1 reads SGHVS; CDR2 reads FQNEAQ. This CDR3 comprises 14 residues. For the CDR3, the DNA is TGTGCCAGCGCCGAGACGGGGACCCCGTATGGCTACACCTTC. Encoded protein: CASAETGTPYGYTF.

The chain combines TRBV5-1 with TRBJ2-7; TRBD1 matches at 7 bases. Germline-derived CDR1 and CDR2 are SGHRS and YFSETQ. Unmatched junction bases numbered 9, after V lost 0 bases and J lost 3 bases. The CDR3 is made up of 16 amino acids. CDR3 loop: CASSLGTGRSLYEQYF. In nucleotides, the CDR3 is TGCGCCAGCAGCTTGGGGACAGGCCGTAGTCTCTACGAGCAGTACTTC. Looking up the rest from reference TRBV5-1 and TRBJ2-7 gives the full variable domain: KAGVTQTPRYLIKTRGQQVTLSCSPISGHRSVSWYQQTPGQGLQFLFEYFSETQRNKGNFPGRFSGRQFSNSRSEMNVSTLELGDSALYLCASSLGTGRSLYEQYFGPGTRLTVT.

This clonotype was seen a single time. CDR3 nucleotides: TGTGCCAGCAGTGATGCTGGGGGCGGATGGGAGACCCAGTACTTC. It yields the protein CASSDAGGGWETQYF. The rearrangement joins TRBV6-1 to TRBJ2-5; D perhaps matches TRBD1 (6 bases). The V and J ends lost 3 bases and 5 bases respectively, with 16 bases between them. This CDR3 is built from 15 residues. Germline CDR1 and CDR2: MNHNS and SASEGT.